A selection of T cell receptor beta chains follows, all from one sample in a study of T-cell memory formation after mild COVID-19. TCRdb re-called the 5' RACE reads through MiXCR, storing one row per CDR3 protein. The sample carries around 510,000 distinct CDR3 sequences, about a fifth recorded once. The material sequenced was PBMCs or a T cell subset sorted from them (not recorded which). These receptors all come from an adult woman who had mild COVID-19 (a few samples of this study predate the infection). Cell type and time point are not known. Both conserved end residues are part of each CDR3. Fields, in order: CDR3 protein, V gene, CDR3 length.

CDR3: CASSLAKTSGGEQYF
V: TRBV5-4
length: 15

CDR3: CASSSGTTYTEAFF
V: TRBV27
length: 14

CDR3: CASSSRTSGSWTDTQYF
V: TRBV7-6
length: 17

CDR3: CASSATGGTEAFF
V: TRBV6-2/TRBV6-3
length: 13

CDR3: CASALGGVRAGELFF
V: TRBV5-1
length: 15

CDR3: CASSVSSGSNEQFF
V: TRBV9
length: 14

CDR3: CASRGGFSTDTQYF
V: TRBV9
length: 14

CDR3: CASSSGQAVNQPQHF
V: TRBV5-5
length: 15

CDR3: CASSLAGLEEKLFF
V: TRBV7-9
length: 14

CDR3: CASSQVAGFPSYNEQFF
V: TRBV14
length: 17

CDR3: CASSGPGNTGELFF
V: TRBV5-1
length: 14

CDR3: CASSEGGVRYEQYF
V: TRBV6-1
length: 14

CDR3: CASSLRGATSPLHF
V: TRBV5-6
length: 14

CDR3: CASTHPWGSGGVNEQFF
V: TRBV7-8
length: 17

CDR3: CASSPLSNEQFF
V: TRBV27
length: 12

CDR3: CSASSSGRAGNEQFF
V: TRBV20-1
length: 15

CDR3: CASNAWDGDSTDTQYF
V: TRBV28
length: 16

CDR3: CASSYSAGLAVYEQYF
V: TRBV6-5
length: 16

CDR3: CASSPGRRITEAFF
V: TRBV12-3/TRBV12-4
length: 14

CDR3: CASREFPSTDTQYF
V: TRBV4-1
length: 14

CDR3: CASSQVRTGRGNYGYTF
V: TRBV3-1
length: 17

CDR3: CASTLLAGDDNEQFF
V: TRBV27
length: 15

CDR3: CSVEDRLEGPTYNEQFF
V: TRBV29-1
length: 17

CDR3: CASRTSGGPRQFF
V: TRBV6-2/TRBV6-3
length: 13

CDR3: CASSGTALNTEAFF
V: TRBV28
length: 14

CDR3: CASSYRQGSPYEQYF
V: TRBV7-9
length: 15

CDR3: CASSLAYTYEQYF
V: TRBV7-2
length: 13

CDR3: CAIGQGFNEQFF
V: TRBV6-2/TRBV6-3
length: 12

CDR3: CASSTRAPSPYEQYF
V: TRBV2
length: 15

CDR3: CASSFLAGLQETQYF
V: TRBV12-3/TRBV12-4
length: 15